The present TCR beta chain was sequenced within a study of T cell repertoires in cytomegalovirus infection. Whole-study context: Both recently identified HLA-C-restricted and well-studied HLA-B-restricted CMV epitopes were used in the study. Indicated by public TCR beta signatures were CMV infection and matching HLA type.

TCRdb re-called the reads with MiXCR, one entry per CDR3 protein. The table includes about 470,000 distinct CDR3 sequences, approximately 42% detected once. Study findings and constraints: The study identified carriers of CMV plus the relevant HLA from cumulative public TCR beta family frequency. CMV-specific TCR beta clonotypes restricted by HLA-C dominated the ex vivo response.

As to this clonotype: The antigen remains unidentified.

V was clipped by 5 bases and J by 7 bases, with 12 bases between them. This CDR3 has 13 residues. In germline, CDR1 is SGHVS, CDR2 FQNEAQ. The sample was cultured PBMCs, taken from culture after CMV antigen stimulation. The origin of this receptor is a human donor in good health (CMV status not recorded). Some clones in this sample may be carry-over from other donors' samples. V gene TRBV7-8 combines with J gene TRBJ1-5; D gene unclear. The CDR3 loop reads CASSPSMGQPQHF. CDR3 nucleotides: TGTGCCAGCAGCCCGAGCATGGGCCAGCCCCAGCATTTT.